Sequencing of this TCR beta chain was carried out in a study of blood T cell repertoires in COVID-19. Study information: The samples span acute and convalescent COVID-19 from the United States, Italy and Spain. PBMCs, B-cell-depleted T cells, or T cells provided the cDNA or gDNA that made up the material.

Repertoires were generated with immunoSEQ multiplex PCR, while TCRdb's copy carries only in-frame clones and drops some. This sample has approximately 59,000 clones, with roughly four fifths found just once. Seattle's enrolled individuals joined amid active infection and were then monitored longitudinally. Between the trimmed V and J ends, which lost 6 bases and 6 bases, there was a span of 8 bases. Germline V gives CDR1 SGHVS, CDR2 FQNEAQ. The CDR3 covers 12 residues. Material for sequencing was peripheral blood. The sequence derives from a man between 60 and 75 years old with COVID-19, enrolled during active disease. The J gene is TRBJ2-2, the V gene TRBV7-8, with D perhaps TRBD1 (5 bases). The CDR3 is CASRRQSGELFF. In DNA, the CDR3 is TGTGCCAGCAGGAGACAGTCCGGGGAGCTGTTTTTT.